Presented here are 10 T cell receptor beta chains from one specimen sequenced in a study of T cell responses to AZD1222 COVID-19 vaccine. This table comes from immunoSEQ multiplex PCR, and its TCRdb copy is limited to in-frame clones, with some not included. The table includes roughly 82,000 clones, about 85% detected once. Sequenced material: peripheral blood, taken on day 0 of AZD1222 vaccination. The receptors originated from an adult in good health.

DNA for the CDR3: TGTGCCAGCAGCCCCTTTTCGACAGGGAGCCTCACCCCGACGCAGTATTTT. Translating gives CASSPFSTGSLTPTQYF. The chain employs TRBV14 and TRBJ2-3; 7 bases agree with TRBD1. Germline CDR1 SGHDN, CDR2 FVKESK. The CDR3 sequence is 17 residues long. The junction had 19 bases not matched to a gene; V was cut back by 4 bases and J by 9 bases.

The count of this clone is one. This sequence joins TRBV19 and TRBJ2-1; 7 nucleotides match TRBD1. CDR3 length equals 14 residues. CDR1 LNHDA and CDR2 SQIVND come from the germline V gene (reference sequence). J was trimmed by 4 bases and V by 3 bases; bases with no gene match: 3. The CDR3 spells CASSMSGQYNEQFF. CDR3 sequence (DNA): TGTGCCAGTAGTATGTCGGGACAGTACAATGAGCAGTTCTTC.

The chain uses TRBV7-2 and TRBJ2-2; tentatively, D is TRBD1 or TRBD2 (5 bases each). Deletions cut 5 bases from V and 4 bases from J, with 14 bases between. Germline-derived CDR1 and CDR2 are SGHTA and FQGNSA. The CDR3 covers 15 residues. The CDR3 nucleotides are TGTGCCAGCAGCCCCGGGGCCTCGTTCACCGGGGAGCTGTTTTTT. As protein: CASSPGASFTGELFF. The full variable domain, its missing parts supplied by reference TRBV7-2 and TRBJ2-2, is GAGVSQSPSNKVTEKGKDVELRCDPISGHTALYWYRQSLGQGLEFLIYFQGNSAPDKSGLPSDRFSAERTGGSVSTLTIQRTQQEDSAVYLCASSPGASFTGELFFGEGSRLTVL.

CDR3 amino acids: CASSYGGGFNQPQHF. CDR3 DNA: TGTGCCAGCAGTTACGGAGGGGGCTTTAATCAGCCCCAGCATTTT. The V call is TRBV6-2 or TRBV6-3, the J call TRBJ1-5; TRBD1 matches at 7 bases. V lost 2 bases, J lost 4 bases, and 5 bases stayed unmatched. This CDR3 is built from 15 residues. From germline, CDR1 is MNHEY and CDR2 SVGEGT.

The V and J genes are TRBV7-8 and TRBJ2-7, with TRBD2 matching 16 bases. This CDR3 has 17 residues. Per the germline V gene, CDR1 is SGHVS and CDR2 is FQNEAQ. V lost 5 bases, J lost 6 bases, and 10 bases stayed unmatched. CDR3 in DNA: TGTGCCAGCAGCGGCACGGGACTAGCGGGGGGGCCGGGCGAGCAGTACTTC. Its protein product is CASSGTGLAGGPGEQYF.

This clone appeared a few times. The chain joins TRBV7-8 to TRBJ1-5; D is ambiguous. The CDR3 consists of 15 residues. The V gene lost 4 bases and the J gene lost 2 bases, with 12 bases spanning the gap. Germline loops: CDR1 SGHVS, CDR2 FQNEAQ. DNA for the CDR3: TGTGCCAGCAGCTACTTGCGACGAGGCAATCAGCCCCAGCATTTT. It is translated as CASSYLRRGNQPQHF.

The V call is TRBV28, the J call TRBJ2-7; tentative D call: TRBD2 (6 bases). Trimming took 4 bases from V and 3 from J, leaving 10 bases between them. The CDR3 runs to 13 residues. The germline V gene has CDR1 MDHEN and CDR2 SYDVKM. The CDR3 reads CASSWGDGYEQYF. For the CDR3, the DNA is TGTGCCAGCAGTTGGGGGGACGGCTACGAGCAGTACTTC.

The chain recombines TRBV25-1 with TRBJ1-2, with D tentatively TRBD1 (5 bases). Per germline, CDR1 MGHDK and CDR2 SYGVNS. With 0 bases removed from V and 8 bases from J, the gap between germline ends came to 13 bases. CDR3 length: 14 residues. The CDR3 nucleotides are TGTGCCAGCAGTGAATATGGCTCAGGGCCAGGCTACACCTTC. Its protein product is CASSEYGSGPGYTF.

This sequence joins TRBV3-1 (or the pseudogene TRBV3-2) and TRBJ1-6; D is undetermined. Germline CDR1 is LGHDT and CDR2 is YNNKEL (reference sequence). CDR3 length: 16 residues. Deletions cut 0 bases from V and 7 bases from J, with 13 bases between. CDR3 in DNA: TGTGCCAGCAGCCAAGATCGGTCTGGAGCCAATTCACCCCTCCACTTT. Its protein is CASSQDRSGANSPLHF.

The V and J genes are TRBV4-2 and TRBJ1-2, with unresolved D. The germline CDR1 and CDR2 sequences are LGHNA and YNFKEQ. V was cut by 0 bases and J by 5 bases, with 19 bases left in between. There are 17 residues in the CDR3. In nucleotides, the CDR3 is TGTGCCAGCAGCCAAGATCCCAGTACCTTACTCCAATATGGCTACACCTTC. Translated, it gives CASSQDPSTLLQYGYTF.